This T cell receptor (beta chain) was identified in a study of graft-versus-host responses after intestinal transplantation (dated by TCRdb to 2020 to 2023). Concerning the study at large: Multivisceral, liver-intestinal, or isolated intestinal transplants were received by the recipients. Every recipient was given anti-thymocyte globulin induction, then maintenance tacrolimus and steroids for about three years. Graft-versus-host and host-versus-graft alloreactive T cell clones were tracked in the graft, circulation and bone marrow after intestinal transplantation using bulk TCR-beta CDR3 sequencing. To identify alloreactive clones, pre-transplant mixed lymphocyte reaction products were sequenced and then compared with unstimulated pre-transplant donor and recipient T cells. A cohort of approximately 23 intestinal transplant recipients, including one retransplant, was enrolled, and a few patients lacking pretransplant specimens were excluded. A peak of at least 4% donor T cells among recipient peripheral blood mononuclear cells was the definition used for donor T cell macrochimerism. Samples from a few later patients were sequenced in-house on an Illumina MiSeq with MiXCR processing rather than by the commercial service.

Germline trimming: 6 bases from V, 6 bases from J; junction bases outside gene matches: 8. From cysteine to phenylalanine, the CDR3 is 14 amino acids long. This entry keeps only the CDR3 DNA: 42 bases, framed from base 1. The germline V gene yields MDHEN for CDR1 and SYDVKM for CDR2. In the case of this clone: Its target antigen remains unknown. Base qualities were left out, and no much larger clone turns up one base away.

According to the study, the label for this sample's time point signals: cells obtained before transplantation from donor or recipient. CD3+CD4+ and CD3+CD8+ populations were FACS-sorted from unstimulated pre-transplant donor and recipient cells taken from spleen or lymph nodes. Library creation used the immunoSEQ multiplex PCR assay. In most patients, genomic DNA was isolated using the Qiagen DNeasy Blood and Tissue Kit and sent frozen to Adaptive Biotechnologies for TCR sequencing. High-throughput TCR-beta CDR3 sequencing of genomic DNA from most patients was performed by Adaptive Biotechnologies. Regarding the original processing steps: TCR sequencing data for 15 to 20 patients were retrieved from Adaptive's ImmunoSEQ software; a few other patients were processed with MiXCR and VDJtools. To correct CD4 versus CD8 sorting errors, any sequence found in both subsets at a frequency ratio below 5:1 was removed. CDR3 nucleotide sequences shared between donor and recipient were removed because their origin could not be assigned. Alloreactive clones required at least 2-fold expansion over unstimulated cells and minimum CFSE-low frequency of 0.002% (template counts) or 0.001% (read counts). A clone was considered mappable if detected in the sequenced pre-transplant spleen, lymph node, or MLR CFSE-low populations of the donor or recipient. The cumulative frequency of alloreactive clones was calculated as a percentage of all sequences, weighted by copy number. The immuneACCESS repertoire file appears here via TCRdb, limited to in-frame rearrangements. These files lack a portion of the clones; in checked studies, under half of the deficit traces to unresolved V genes, and the cause of the others is not known. V and J calls and clone size follow that table, whereas D and trimming were derived from the DNA. This sample comprises roughly 30,000 clones, about 80% of them detected only once. The ten largest clones take up roughly a fifth of the sample.

General findings and caveats noted by the study authors: Conclusions were limited by the relatively low number and heterogeneity of intestinal transplant patients. Peak levels of circulating GvH clones were associated with declines in HvG clones early after transplant. High GvH to HvG T cell clonal ratios were observed in the allografts of patients with donor T cell macrochimerism. GvH clones were found in recipient bone marrow, and some of the GvH clones appeared earlier in ileal mucosa or blood, which is consistent with an intestinal mucosal origin.

Here the chain combines TRBV28 and TRBJ1-5; TRBD1 lines up with 7 middle nucleotides. The sequenced sample was unstimulated CD8+ T cells sorted from spleen or lymph node cells, obtained before intestinal transplant. This clonotype originated in a human donor who received an intestinal transplant. The CDR3: CASSSPQGTQPQHF. The DNA sequence is given as TGTGCCAGCAGCTCCCCACAGGGGACTCAGCCCCAGCATTTT.